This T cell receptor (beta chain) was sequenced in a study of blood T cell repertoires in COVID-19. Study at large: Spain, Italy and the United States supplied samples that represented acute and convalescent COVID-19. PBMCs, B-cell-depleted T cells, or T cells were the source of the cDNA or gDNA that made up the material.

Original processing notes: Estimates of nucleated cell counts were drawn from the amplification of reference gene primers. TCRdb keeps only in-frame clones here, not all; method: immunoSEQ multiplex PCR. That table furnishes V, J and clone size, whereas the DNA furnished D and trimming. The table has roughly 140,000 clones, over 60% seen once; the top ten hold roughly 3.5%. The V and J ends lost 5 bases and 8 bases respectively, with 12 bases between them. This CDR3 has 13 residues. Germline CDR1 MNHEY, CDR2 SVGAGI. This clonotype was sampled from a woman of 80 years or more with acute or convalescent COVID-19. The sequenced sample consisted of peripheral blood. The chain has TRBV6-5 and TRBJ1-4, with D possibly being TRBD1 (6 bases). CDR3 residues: CASSRGQREKLFF. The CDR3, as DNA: TGTGCCAGCAGTAGAGGACAGCGGGAAAAACTGTTTTTT.